The text below deals with one T cell receptor (beta chain). Its antigen remains unidentified. The sample providers were healthy Caucasian people from Russia, aged roughly 6 to 95. Using a J-beta primer mix together with a sample-barcoded 5' primer, a second PCR was run for roughly 6 to 12 cycles. All samples gave at least 2.5 million CDR3-containing paired-end reads. TCRdb reanalysed the 5' RACE reads using MiXCR and keeps one entry per CDR3 protein. The sample carries around 710,000 distinct CDR3 sequences, 40% to 45% recorded once. These data originate in a study of blood T cells in healthy people across ages. Study results and limitations: With age, beta diversity per million T cells declined roughly linearly, significantly by 30 to 50.

This CDR3 has 15 residues. V shed 0 bases and J shed 5 bases, with 13 bases lying between them. Germline CDR1 is SGHTA and CDR2 is FQGNSA. The gene calls are TRBV7-2 and TRBJ1-2, with D possibly being TRBD1 (6 bases). This clonotype was sampled from a woman aged 60-75 years in good health. Sequencing was done on a sample of blood. In DNA form, the CDR3 reads TGTGCCAGCAGCTTAGCAGGGGGAACGGGATATGGCTACACCTTC. It specifies CASSLAGGTGYGYTF.